The 29 T cell receptor beta chains given below trace back to one sample, sequenced in a study of blood T cell repertoires in COVID-19. Assay used: immunoSEQ multiplex PCR; TCRdb lists only in-frame clones, some missing. The table has more than 12,000 clones, 89% seen once. Input material: peripheral blood. The receptor set was obtained from a human donor in a cohort sampled during active COVID-19.

This clone is a singleton in its sample. The J gene is TRBJ1-1, the V gene TRBV5-1; D is possibly TRBD1 (6 bases). The CDR3 spans 14 residues. The V end was cut by 1 base, the J end by 5 bases, with 12 bases between. Germline V lookup: CDR1 SGHRS, CDR2 YFSETQ. CDR3 in amino acids: CASSLTGLSTEAFF. The CDR3 DNA reads TGCGCCAGCAGCTTGACAGGGCTGAGTACTGAAGCTTTCTTT.

The J gene is TRBJ1-5, the V gene TRBV6-2 or TRBV6-3, with TRBD1 as a possible D gene (5 bases). Trimming removed 6 bases at V and 2 bases at J, with 17 bases between. Germline loops: CDR1 MNHEY, CDR2 SVGEGT. The CDR3 covers 16 residues. CDR3 sequence reads: CASSLSGGSGNQPQHF. As DNA, the CDR3 is TGTGCCAGCAGCCTTTCGGGGGGAAGTGGCAATCAGCCCCAGCATTTT.

The rearrangement joins TRBV18 to TRBJ2-5; tentatively, D is TRBD1 (6 bases). V shed 1 base and J shed 3 bases, with 12 bases lying between them. This CDR3 spans 15 amino acids. The V gene's germline CDR1 is KGHSH and CDR2 LQKENI. CDR3 amino acids: CASSPQARGKETQYF. Written as DNA, the CDR3 is TGTGCCAGCTCACCACAGGCCAGGGGCAAAGAGACCCAGTACTTC.

Only a few counts were recorded for this clone. The chain links TRBV12-3 or TRBV12-4 to TRBJ1-1, with 7 bases identical to TRBD1. V was clipped by 2 bases and J by 9 bases; unmatched bases: 6. The CDR3 consists of 13 residues. The CDR3 DNA reads TGTGCCAGCAGTTTACGGCAGGGGGTTAAAGCTTTCTTT. Its translation is CASSLRQGVKAFF.

For this clone: Other DNA sequences in this specimen translate into the identical CDR3. V is TRBV9 and J is TRBJ1-5; 7 bases align to TRBD1. Losses at the gene ends were 0 bases for V and 2 bases for J; bases not matched to a gene: 2. The CDR3 totals 15 residues. Germline values: CDR1 SGDLS, CDR2 YYNGEE. Written as DNA, the CDR3 is TGTGCCAGCAGCGTAGGGCAGGGGGGCAATCAGCCCCAGCATTTT. This gives the protein CASSVGQGGNQPQHF.

Here the CDR3 DNA reads TGCGCCAGCAGGGAGGGGGCAATTTTTAACACCGGGGAGCTGTTTTTT. As protein: CASREGAIFNTGELFF. The chain links TRBV5-1 to TRBJ2-2, with a tentative D call TRBD1 (7 bases). Trimming removed 5 bases at V and 2 bases at J, with 16 bases between. Germline V gene lookup returns CDR1 SGHRS and CDR2 YFSETQ. CDR3 length: 16 amino acids. The complete variable domain, with remaining parts taken from reference TRBV5-1 and TRBJ2-2, reads KAGVTQTPRYLIKTRGQQVTLSCSPISGHRSVSWYQQTPGQGLQFLFEYFSETQRNKGNFPGRFSGRQFSNSRSEMNVSTLELGDSALYLCASREGAIFNTGELFFGEGSRLTVL.

The V call is TRBV19, the J call TRBJ1-1; D may be TRBD1 (5 bases). Germline V CDR1 and CDR2: LNHDA, SQIVND (reference sequence). This CDR3 is 14 amino acids long. Between the trimmed V and J ends, which lost 7 bases and 3 bases, there was a span of 15 bases. This CDR3 reads CASNVGGKDTEAFF. CDR3 DNA: TGTGCCAGTAACGTCGGGGGTAAGGACACTGAAGCTTTCTTT.

The CDR3 nucleotides read TGCGCCAGCAGCCAAGACAGTTCTGTAACCTATGGCTACACCTTC. This translates into CASSQDSSVTYGYTF. J is TRBJ1-2 and V is TRBV4-1; no firm D call. V lost 0 bases, J lost 4 bases, and 12 bases lay in between. CDR1 is MGHRA and CDR2 is YSYEKL in the germline V gene. The CDR3 is 15 amino acids.

This chain uses TRBV5-1 with TRBJ1-4; D is ambiguous. V was cut by 4 bases and J by 8 bases, with 18 bases left in between. This CDR3 spans 15 amino acids. Looked up from germline, CDR1 is SGHRS and CDR2 is YFSETQ. The CDR3 reads CASSIDGILGEKLFF. The CDR3 DNA is TGCGCCAGCAGCATCGACGGGATCTTGGGGGAAAAACTGTTTTTT. Together with reference TRBV5-1 and TRBJ1-4, the CDR3 gives the full variable domain: KAGVTQTPRYLIKTRGQQVTLSCSPISGHRSVSWYQQTPGQGLQFLFEYFSETQRNKGNFPGRFSGRQFSNSRSEMNVSTLELGDSALYLCASSIDGILGEKLFFGSGTQLSVL.

The rearrangement joins TRBV19 to TRBJ1-4; D is ambiguous. The CDR3 is 13 amino acids. From germline, CDR1 is LNHDA and CDR2 SQIVND (reference sequence). The V gene lost 5 bases and the J gene lost 8 bases, with 12 bases spanning the gap. The CDR3: CASSWTPGEKLFF. For the CDR3, the DNA is TGTGCCAGTAGTTGGACTCCCGGGGAAAAACTGTTTTTT.

The CDR3 DNA sequence: TGTGCCAGCAGTTTGGCATCAGGGGTCGAGCAGTACTTC. It translates to CASSLASGVEQYF. The J gene is TRBJ2-7, the V gene TRBV12-3 or TRBV12-4; D is perhaps TRBD1 (6 bases). V lost 3 bases and J lost 6, with 12 bases in between. This CDR3 has 13 residues.

The V call is TRBV7-9, the J call TRBJ1-6, with D possibly TRBD1 on 6 matching bases. The CDR3 has 14 residues. Germline values: CDR1 SEHNR, CDR2 FQNEAQ (reference sequence). V gave up 1 base and J gave up 11 bases, with 12 bases separating them. Here the CDR3 DNA reads TGTGCCAGCAGCTTAGGGGGGGGCGGGCCACCCCTCCACTTT. Its protein is CASSLGGGGPPLHF.

CDR3 amino acids: CASRPTGTGREQYF. In nucleotides, the CDR3 is TGTGCCAGCAGGCCCACAGGGACAGGACGCGAGCAGTACTTC. V gene TRBV7-8 combines with J gene TRBJ2-7; 8 positions agree with TRBD1. The length of the CDR3 is 14 residues. Germline-derived CDR1 and CDR2 are SGHVS and FQNEAQ. Losses at the gene ends were 6 bases for V and 6 bases for J; bases not matched to a gene: 10.

The chain uses TRBV10-1 and TRBJ2-3; no reliable D call. The CDR3 is 11 amino acids. The V gene lost 5 bases and the J gene lost 6 bases, with 6 bases spanning the gap. Germline V gene lookup returns CDR1 WNHNN and CDR2 SYGVQD (reference sequence). Written as DNA, the CDR3 is TGCGCCAGCAGTAACTCCGATACGCAGTATTTT. Its translation: CASSNSDTQYF.

The CDR3 loop is CASSMGDRGYPEAFF. In nucleotides, the CDR3 is TGTGCCAGTAGTATGGGGGACAGGGGTTATCCTGAAGCTTTCTTT. The chain is built from TRBV19 and TRBJ1-1; 10 bases align to TRBD1. J lost 6 bases, V lost 3 bases, and 7 bases had no gene match. Germline CDR1 reads LNHDA; CDR2 reads SQIVND (reference sequence). The CDR3 runs to 15 residues.

V and J are TRBV6-5 and TRBJ2-2; 11 nucleotides align to TRBD1. The CDR3 spans 14 residues. Looked up from germline, CDR1 is MNHEY and CDR2 is SVGAGI. Trimming removed 2 bases from V and 7 bases from J; junction bases left unmatched: 0. CDR3 coding DNA: TGTGCCAGCAGTTACGGGACAGGGGGCGGGGAGCTGTTTTTT. Its protein is CASSYGTGGGELFF.

This clone occurred once. The rearrangement uses TRBV7-9 and TRBJ2-1, with 7 nucleotides matching TRBD2. The CDR3 sequence is 15 residues long. J gave up 0 bases and V 5 bases, and 4 bases lay outside the gene matches. Germline-derived CDR1 and CDR2 are SEHNR and FQNEAQ (reference sequence). CDR3 DNA sequence: TGTGCCAGCAGCCCGCGGGGGAGCTCCTACAATGAGCAGTTCTTC. This sequence encodes CASSPRGSSYNEQFF.

The V call is TRBV7-8, the J call TRBJ1-1; 8 nucleotides line up with TRBD1. Per the germline V gene, CDR1 is SGHVS and CDR2 is FQNEAQ. The junction had 8 bases not matched to a gene; V was cut back by 4 bases and J by 4 bases. CDR3 length: 15 amino acids. The CDR3, as DNA: TGTGCCAGCAGCTCCCGACAGGGGATGGGCACTGAAGCTTTCTTT. This sequence encodes CASSSRQGMGTEAFF.

The chain couples TRBV18 to TRBJ1-6, with D possibly TRBD1 on 5 matching bases. The CDR3 length is 15 residues. Germline V CDR1 and CDR2: KGHSH, LQKENI. V lost 3 bases to trimming and J lost 5 bases, with 11 bases between them. CDR3 in amino acids: CASSPGGVDNSPLHF. The CDR3 coding sequence is TGTGCCAGCTCACCGGGGGGGGTGGATAATTCACCCCTCCACTTT.

The chain uses TRBV29-1 and TRBJ2-7; maybe TRBD1 (5 bases). Germline lookup yields CDR1 SQVTM and CDR2 ANQGSEA. The CDR3 consists of 11 residues. The V end was cut by 5 bases, the J end by 6 bases, with 11 bases between. The CDR3 region has the DNA TGCAGCGTTTCCCAGGGCTCCGAGCAGTACTTC. Its translation is CSVSQGSEQYF.

The V call is TRBV2, the J call TRBJ2-5; TRBD2 aligns across 9 bases. V shed 2 bases, J shed 7 bases, and the junction held 11 bases outside the gene matches. CDR1 is SNHLY and CDR2 is FYNNEI in the germline V gene. The CDR3 contains 16 residues. CDR3 protein: CASSEMASGVVGTQYF. CDR3 bases: TGTGCCAGCAGTGAAATGGCTAGCGGGGTAGTAGGGACCCAGTACTTC. The entire variable domain, with the rest obtained from reference TRBV2 and TRBJ2-5, is as follows: EPEVTQTPSHQVTQMGQEVILRCVPISNHLYFYWYRQILGQKVEFLVSFYNNEISEKSEIFDDQFSVERPDGSNFTLKIRSTKLEDSAMYFCASSEMASGVVGTQYFGPGTRLLVL.

The rearrangement links TRBV2 to TRBJ1-3, with D possibly TRBD1 on 6 matching bases. V lost 5 bases, J lost 0 bases, and 11 bases lay in between. The CDR3 runs to 15 residues. Germline V gives CDR1 SNHLY, CDR2 FYNNEI. The chain's CDR3 is CASSRAGASGNTIYF. The CDR3 DNA reads TGTGCCAGCAGTCGGGCAGGGGCCTCTGGAAACACCATATATTTT.

The chain links TRBV21-1 to TRBJ2-2; TRBD1 is the table's D call, not checked against the DNA. TRBV21-1 is shown as a pseudogene. This CDR3 contains 19 residues. In DNA form, the CDR3 reads TGTGCCAGCAGCGCCGAGACAGGGACCGGTTATGCGAACACCGGGGAGCTGTTTTTT. Translated: CASSAETGTGYANTGELFF.

The CDR3 loop is CAIRDRENTEAFF. CDR3 bases: TGTGCCATCAGGGACAGGGAGAACACTGAAGCTTTCTTT. The V gene is TRBV10-3, the J gene TRBJ1-1, with TRBD1 matching 8 bases. V dropped 6 bases and J dropped 1; count of bases not matched to a gene: 1. This CDR3 is 13 amino acids long. Per germline, CDR1 ENHRY and CDR2 SYGVKD.

The rearrangement uses TRBV20-1 and TRBJ2-3; 7 bases agree with TRBD2. The trim removed 3 bases at V and 0 bases at J, leaving 6 bases unmatched. In germline, CDR1 is DFQATT, CDR2 SNEGSKA (reference sequence). The CDR3 has 15 amino acids. Written as DNA, the CDR3 is TGCAGTGCTAGTTCAGCGGGGCCTAGCACAGATACGCAGTATTTT. Protein sequence: CSASSAGPSTDTQYF.

V is TRBV12-3 or TRBV12-4 and J is TRBJ1-2, with D tentatively TRBD1 (5 bases). The CDR3 runs to 12 residues. V was clipped by 8 bases and J by 8 bases, with 15 bases between them. CDR3 sequence reads: CASGDLGQGYTF. The CDR3 coding sequence is TGTGCCAGCGGCGACTTGGGGCAGGGCTACACCTTC.

CDR3 in amino acids: CASSPGMGGRHNEQFF. CDR3 bases: TGTGCCAGCAGCCCAGGGATGGGGGGACGGCACAATGAGCAGTTCTTC. The V call is TRBV3-1 (or the pseudogene TRBV3-2), the J call TRBJ2-1; the D gene is possibly TRBD2 (6 bases). The CDR3 sequence is 16 residues long. Germline CDR1 and CDR2: LGHDT and YNNKEL (reference sequence). Trimming cost V 4 bases and J 5 bases, with 18 bases left between them.

The V and J genes are TRBV25-1 and TRBJ2-5; weak D call: TRBD2 (5 bases). This CDR3 has 14 residues. From germline, CDR1 is MGHDK and CDR2 SYGVNS. The ends were cut back, 4 bases at V and 1 base at J, with 10 bases in the middle. CDR3 in amino acids: CASSAEGSQETQYF. The DNA of the CDR3 is TGTGCCAGCAGTGCCGAGGGATCCCAAGAGACCCAGTACTTC.

This chain connects TRBV6-5 to TRBJ2-1; 9 bases map to TRBD1. Germline V lookup: CDR1 MNHEY, CDR2 SVGAGI. This CDR3 contains 14 residues. Trimming took 8 bases from V and 6 from J; bases not matched to a gene: 8. Here the CDR3 reads CASWTGQGSNEQFF. The CDR3 region has the DNA TGTGCCAGCTGGACGGGACAGGGAAGCAATGAGCAGTTCTTC.